The next 32 T cell receptor beta chains were all read from a single sample in a study of technical replicates of blood from a handful of donors (dated 2017 in TCRdb). Libraries were constructed by the immunoSEQ multiplex PCR assay. Here the immuneACCESS table is served through TCRdb, limited to in-frame sequences with V and J called. Missing clones are a known gap in these copies; in checked studies unresolved V genes cover under half, and the rest lacks a known reason. Within this sample are fewer than 75,000 clones, with 93% of them counted one time only. The ten largest clones add up to 0.25% of the sample. The sequenced sample consisted of T cells isolated from PBMCs. The source of these receptors is a human donor in good health.

CDR3 sequence reads: CASRGPGSYQETQYF. CDR3 DNA: TGTGCCAGCAGAGGCCCGGGATCGTACCAAGAGACCCAGTACTTC. The chain recombines TRBV5-6 with TRBJ2-5; perhaps TRBD2 as D (5 bases). This CDR3 has 15 amino acids. The ends were cut back, 5 bases at V and 0 bases at J, with 14 bases in the middle. The germline V gene encodes CDR1 SGHDT and CDR2 YYEEEE.

The V call is TRBV6-4, the J call TRBJ2-1; TRBD2 matches at 11 bases. V lost 8 bases to trimming and J lost 3 bases; unmatched junction nucleotides: 3. This CDR3 has 14 residues. The germline CDR1 and CDR2 sequences are MRHNA and SNTAGT. Here the CDR3 reads CASSTSGSYNEQFF. The CDR3 DNA is TGTGCCAGCTCTACTAGCGGGAGCTACAATGAGCAGTTCTTC.

The V and J genes are TRBV10-3 and TRBJ1-1; no clear D gene. Germline CDR1 ENHRY, CDR2 SYGVKD. The CDR3 extends over 13 amino acids. Between the trimmed V and J ends, which lost 4 bases and 1 base, there was a span of 7 bases. CDR3 nucleotides: TGTGCCATCAGTGTCTCGGGGAACACTGAAGCTTTCTTT. As protein: CAISVSGNTEAFF.

The V and J genes are TRBV6-1 and TRBJ1-2, with TRBD1 as a possible D gene (6 bases). The CDR3 extends over 14 amino acids. The V gene lost 7 bases and the J gene lost 5 bases, with 17 bases spanning the gap. Germline-derived CDR1 and CDR2 are MNHNS and SASEGT. In nucleotides, the CDR3 is TGTGCCAGCAAAACCTTACAGGGAGAGTATGGCTACACCTTC. This sequence encodes CASKTLQGEYGYTF.

V is TRBV7-8 and J is TRBJ2-2; no definite D call. The CDR3 length is 14 residues. Germline V gives CDR1 SGHVS, CDR2 FQNEAQ. V was shortened by 0 bases and J by 7 bases, with 9 bases between the two germline ends. CDR3 nucleotide sequence: TGTGCCAGCAGCTTAGCGGCGGAATACGGGGAGCTGTTTTTT. This gives the protein CASSLAAEYGELFF.

This sequence joins TRBV11-3 and TRBJ2-3; TRBD2 matches 12 bases. Germline V gives CDR1 SGHNT, CDR2 YENEEA. The CDR3 length is 16 residues. V dropped 5 bases and J dropped 0; count of bases not matched to a gene: 3. CDR3 DNA sequence: TGTGCCAGCAGCCACGGGACTAGCGGGAGCACAGATACGCAGTATTTT. Translated, it gives CASSHGTSGSTDTQYF.

This chain joins TRBV11-2 and TRBJ2-7; 8 positions agree with TRBD2. With V trimmed by 2 bases and J by 1 base, 4 bases remained unmatched. The CDR3 length is 15 residues. Germline CDR1 and CDR2: SGHAT and FQNNGV. The chain's CDR3 is CASSLSGGDSYEQYF. The CDR3 nucleotides read TGTGCCAGCAGCTTAAGCGGGGGCGATTCCTACGAGCAGTACTTC.

The CDR3 DNA follows: TGTGCCAGCAGCTGGAAACAGGGGGCTGATGGCTACACCTTC. This gives the protein CASSWKQGADGYTF. V is TRBV7-9 and J is TRBJ1-2, with 9 positions matching TRBD1. Trimming cost V 4 bases and J 6 bases; bases outside gene matches: 6. This CDR3 spans 14 amino acids. Per the germline V gene, CDR1 is SEHNR and CDR2 is FQNEAQ (reference sequence).

The chain is built from TRBV5-4 and TRBJ1-1, with D perhaps TRBD1 (5 bases). V lost 4 bases, J lost 3 bases, and 19 bases lay in between. This CDR3 is 16 amino acids long. Germline-derived CDR1 and CDR2 are SGHNT and YYREEE (reference sequence). The CDR3 DNA reads TGTGCCAGCAGCCTTAAGGATGGGGCGGCGTACACTGAAGCTTTCTTT. Translation gives CASSLKDGAAYTEAFF. Full variable domain (rest looked up from reference TRBV5-4 and TRBJ1-1): ETGVTQSPTHLIKTRGQQVTLRCSSQSGHNTVSWYQQALGQGPQFIFQYYREEENGRGNFPPRFSGLQFPNYSSELNVNALELDDSALYLCASSLKDGAAYTEAFFGQGTRLTVV.

The V call is TRBV10-1, the J call TRBJ1-2, with 8 bases matching TRBD1. The V and J ends lost 6 bases and 4 bases, in that order; junction bases with no gene match: 4. The length of the CDR3 is 13 residues. Per the germline V gene, CDR1 is WNHNN and CDR2 is SYGVQD (reference sequence). The CDR3 nucleotides read TGCGCCAGCAGCCTAGACAGGGGCTATGGCTACACCTTC. Encoded protein: CASSLDRGYGYTF.

The chain recombines TRBV7-8 with TRBJ2-7, with TRBD1 matching 9 bases. The CDR3 consists of 15 residues. CDR1 and CDR2 (germline): SGHVS, FQNEAQ. V lost 4 bases, J lost 3 bases, and 7 bases stayed unmatched. The chain's CDR3 is CASSSGQGTNYEQYF. The CDR3, as DNA: TGTGCCAGCAGCTCAGGACAGGGGACTAACTACGAGCAGTACTTC.

The chain is built from TRBV11-3 and TRBJ2-3; D is perhaps TRBD2 (6 bases). Trimming removed 8 bases at V and 9 bases at J, with 21 bases between. The CDR3 sequence is 14 residues long. Germline V gene lookup returns CDR1 SGHNT and CDR2 YENEEA. CDR3 sequence reads: CASGPRDSPRTQYF. The CDR3 DNA is TGTGCCAGCGGCCCCCGGGACTCCCCCCGGACGCAGTATTTT.

DNA of the CDR3: TGTGCCAGCAGTTTTAGGCGGGACGGGCCCTACAATGAGCAGTTCTTC. Translation: CASSFRRDGPYNEQFF. This sequence joins TRBV27 and TRBJ2-1, with a weak D call TRBD2 (6 bases). Germline assignment: CDR1 MNHEY and CDR2 SMNVEV (reference sequence). The CDR3 consists of 16 residues. Trimming took 3 bases from V and 2 from J, leaving 14 bases between them.

The chain combines TRBV7-9 with TRBJ1-6; no clear D gene. V was trimmed by 5 bases and J by 5 bases, leaving 10 bases between them. CDR1 SEHNR and CDR2 FQNEAQ come from the germline V gene (reference sequence). This CDR3 has 14 amino acids. The chain's CDR3 is CASSKTGNNSPLHF. The CDR3, as DNA: TGTGCCAGCAGCAAGACGGGGAATAATTCACCCCTCCACTTT.

The chain joins TRBV5-1 to TRBJ2-7; 7 nucleotides match TRBD2. Germline-derived CDR1 and CDR2 are SGHRS and YFSETQ. With 4 bases clipped from V and 2 bases from J, the junction kept 12 bases outside the gene matches. CDR3 length: 16 residues. The CDR3 loop is CASSPIEAGPTYEQYF. The DNA for the CDR3 is TGCGCCAGCAGCCCGATTGAAGCGGGACCTACCTACGAGCAGTACTTC.

The count of this clone is one. The rearrangement links TRBV10-3 to TRBJ2-3, with 8 bases lining up with TRBD2. The CDR3 contains 15 residues. V was clipped by 8 bases and J by 5 bases; unmatched bases: 12. Germline V gene data show CDR1 as ENHRY and CDR2 as SYGVKD. CDR3: CAIDTGAGEVDTQYF. The CDR3 coding sequence is TGTGCCATCGATACGGGAGCGGGAGAGGTAGATACGCAGTATTTT.

The genes are TRBV5-1 and TRBJ1-4, with D hard to call. Trimming removed 0 bases at V and 4 bases at J, with 7 bases between. Germline assignment: CDR1 SGHRS and CDR2 YFSETQ. This CDR3 spans 14 amino acids. The chain's CDR3 is CASSLGGSNEKLFF. The CDR3 bases are TGCGCCAGCAGCTTGGGAGGGAGTAATGAAAAACTGTTTTTT.

The rearrangement joins TRBV6-6 to TRBJ1-2; TRBD1 agrees at 10 bases. The CDR3 loop spans 16 amino acids. V lost 4 bases, J lost 5 bases, and 10 bases stayed unmatched. Germline V gives CDR1 MNHNY, CDR2 SVGAGI (reference sequence). The CDR3, as DNA: TGTGCCAGCAGTTCCCAGAACCGGGACAGGGGTTATGGCTACACCTTC. The encoded protein is CASSSQNRDRGYGYTF.

The rearrangement joins TRBV10-2 to TRBJ1-4; D perhaps matches TRBD1 (6 bases). Germline lookup yields CDR1 WSHSY and CDR2 SAAADI. This CDR3 is built from 14 residues. Trimming stripped 5 bases from V and 8 bases from J, with 15 bases between. CDR3 sequence reads: CASSQGLQYEKLFF. For the CDR3, the DNA is TGCGCCAGCAGTCAGGGGTTGCAATACGAAAAACTGTTTTTT.

CDR3 DNA sequence: TGCGCCAGCAGCTTGCCAGCGGGCGGGATCACAGATACGCAGTATTTT. This sequence encodes CASSLPAGGITDTQYF. The V and J genes are TRBV5-1 and TRBJ2-3; a weak D match, TRBD2 (6 bases). This CDR3 has 16 amino acids. Germline V gene data show CDR1 as SGHRS and CDR2 as YFSETQ. V lost 1 base and J 2 bases, leaving 14 bases between the germline ends.

The V call is TRBV6-5, the J call TRBJ2-2; tentative D call: TRBD1 (6 bases). The CDR3 length is 13 residues. CDR1 and CDR2 from the germline V gene are MNHEY and SVGAGI. V was pared by 8 bases and J by 2 bases, with 9 bases between. The CDR3: CASLQGNTGELFF. The CDR3 DNA reads TGTGCCAGCCTACAGGGTAACACCGGGGAGCTGTTTTTT.

The rearrangement joins TRBV25-1 to TRBJ2-2; D is ambiguous. Germline CDR1 and CDR2: MGHDK and SYGVNS. CDR3 length: 15 amino acids. Trimming pared 4 bases from V and 8 bases from J, leaving 17 bases between. CDR3 DNA: TGTGCCAGCAGTGGCTACAGAGATTCACCAGGGGAGCTGTTTTTT. Encoded protein: CASSGYRDSPGELFF.

This chain uses TRBV7-3 with TRBJ2-6; D is unclear. The CDR3 has 15 amino acids. Germline loops: CDR1 SGHTA, CDR2 FQGTGA. V shed 0 bases and J shed 1 base, with 4 bases lying between them. CDR3 in amino acids: CASSLTGSGANVLTF. The DNA for the CDR3 is TGTGCCAGCAGCTTAACCGGGTCTGGGGCCAACGTCCTGACTTTC.

This chain joins TRBV6-5 and TRBJ2-7, with D perhaps matching TRBD2 (6 bases). The CDR3 contains 15 residues. V lost 0 bases to trimming and J lost 3 bases, with 12 bases between them. Germline CDR1 is MNHEY and CDR2 is SVGAGI. The CDR3 loop is CASSYSGHGGYEQYF. Written as DNA, the CDR3 is TGTGCCAGCAGTTACTCCGGACACGGGGGCTACGAGCAGTACTTC.

This clone was recorded only once. The CDR3 DNA reads as TGTGCCTACCGGACTAGCGGGCTCGAGGTTACGTATTTT. Its translation: CAYRTSGLEVTYF. The genes are TRBV2 and TRBJ2-3; 11 positions match TRBD2. CDR1 is SNHLY, CDR2 FYNNEI, per germline. The ends lost 11 bases at V and 14 bases at J; junction bases unmatched: 15. The length of the CDR3 is 13 residues.

The rearrangement uses TRBV6-6 and TRBJ2-4, with 8 bases fitting TRBD2. CDR3 length equals 16 residues. V shed 1 base, J shed 6 bases, and the junction held 8 bases outside the gene matches. Per germline, CDR1 MNHNY and CDR2 SVGAGI (reference sequence). CDR3 residues: CASSYFGRGAPNIQYF. The CDR3 DNA sequence: TGTGCCAGCAGTTACTTCGGGCGGGGGGCTCCAAACATTCAGTACTTC.

The chain has TRBV7-3 and TRBJ1-2; no reliable D call. The germline gives CDR1 SGHTA, CDR2 FQGTGA. CDR3 length: 14 residues. With 4 bases removed from V and 4 bases from J, the gap between germline ends came to 13 bases. This chain's CDR3 is CASSSPAHSYGYTF. The DNA for the CDR3 is TGTGCCAGCAGCTCGCCGGCCCACAGCTATGGCTACACCTTC. Supplemented by reference TRBV7-3 and TRBJ1-2, the full variable domain reads GAGVSQTPSNKVTEKGKYVELRCDPISGHTALYWYRQSLGQGPEFLIYFQGTGAADDSGLPNDRFFAVRPEGSVSTLKIQRTERGDSAVYLCASSSPAHSYGYTFGSGTRLTVV.

The rearrangement joins TRBV20-1 to TRBJ1-4; D possibly corresponds to TRBD1 (5 bases). The germline V gene has CDR1 DFQATT and CDR2 SNEGSKA (reference sequence). This CDR3 spans 11 amino acids. Trimming pared 5 bases from V and 8 bases from J, leaving 9 bases between. The CDR3 sequence is CSALKGEKLFF. The CDR3 region has the DNA TGCAGTGCTCTTAAGGGGGAAAAACTGTTTTTT.

The chain has TRBV4-1 and TRBJ2-1; the D is unclear. V lost 0 bases and J lost 8, with 5 bases in between. CDR3 length: 12 residues. Germline V lookup: CDR1 MGHRA, CDR2 YSYEKL. The CDR3 loop is CASSQDLYEQFF. The CDR3 DNA reads as TGCGCCAGCAGCCAAGATCTCTATGAGCAGTTCTTC.

The chain is built from TRBV5-6 and TRBJ1-1; TRBD1 might be the D (5 bases). Trimming shortened V by 7 bases and J by 1 base, and 8 bases separated the two germline ends. The CDR3 totals 12 residues. Germline V gene sequence: CDR1 SGHDT, CDR2 YYEEEE. The CDR3 loop is CASWGWNTEAFF. CDR3 nucleotide sequence: TGTGCCAGCTGGGGCTGGAACACTGAAGCTTTCTTT.

The CDR3 DNA sequence: TGTGCCATCAGCCGGGACTCCAGCACAGATACGCAGTATTTT. It specifies CAISRDSSTDTQYF. The chain is built from TRBV10-3 and TRBJ2-3, with D possibly being TRBD2 (6 bases). V lost 6 bases and J lost 0, with 10 bases in between. Germline assignment: CDR1 ENHRY and CDR2 SYGVKD. The CDR3 consists of 14 residues.

CDR3 in DNA: TGTGCCAGCAGCTTGTGGACAGGGGTCCGCGCAGATACGCAGTATTTT. Translation gives CASSLWTGVRADTQYF. The chain has TRBV5-5 and TRBJ2-3; 9 bases agree with TRBD1. Trimming took 1 base from V and 4 from J; bases not matched to a gene: 7. Germline loops: CDR1 SGHKS, CDR2 YYEKEE (reference sequence). This CDR3 contains 16 residues. The full variable domain, its missing parts supplied by reference TRBV5-5 and TRBJ2-3, is DAGVTQSPTHLIKTRGQQVTLRCSPISGHKSVSWYQQVLGQGPQFIFQYYEKEERGRGNFPDRFSARQFPNYSSELNVNALLLGDSALYLCASSLWTGVRADTQYFGPGTRLTVL.